Described below is a single T cell receptor beta chain sequence and its context. CDR3 size: 14 residues. V lost 6 bases and J lost 2; bases outside the gene matches: 5. The germline CDR1 and CDR2 sequences are SGHRS and YFSETQ. Sequenced by immunoSEQ multiplex PCR; TCRdb stores in-frame clones only, minus some. The sample carries some 80,000 clones, approximately 90% recorded once. This specimen belongs to a study of OX40 agonist ivuxolimab in advanced cancers. The rearrangement links TRBV5-1 to TRBJ1-3, with 7 bases matching TRBD1. This material consisted of CD4+ or CD8+ T cells sorted from blood, taken in a trial of the OX40 agonist ivuxolimab. The sequence came from an adult with an advanced solid tumor such as melanoma, head and neck, liver or kidney cancer. CDR3 sequence: CASKEGAPGNTIYF. The CDR3 coding sequence is TGCGCCAGCAAGGAGGGGGCCCCTGGAAACACCATATATTTT.